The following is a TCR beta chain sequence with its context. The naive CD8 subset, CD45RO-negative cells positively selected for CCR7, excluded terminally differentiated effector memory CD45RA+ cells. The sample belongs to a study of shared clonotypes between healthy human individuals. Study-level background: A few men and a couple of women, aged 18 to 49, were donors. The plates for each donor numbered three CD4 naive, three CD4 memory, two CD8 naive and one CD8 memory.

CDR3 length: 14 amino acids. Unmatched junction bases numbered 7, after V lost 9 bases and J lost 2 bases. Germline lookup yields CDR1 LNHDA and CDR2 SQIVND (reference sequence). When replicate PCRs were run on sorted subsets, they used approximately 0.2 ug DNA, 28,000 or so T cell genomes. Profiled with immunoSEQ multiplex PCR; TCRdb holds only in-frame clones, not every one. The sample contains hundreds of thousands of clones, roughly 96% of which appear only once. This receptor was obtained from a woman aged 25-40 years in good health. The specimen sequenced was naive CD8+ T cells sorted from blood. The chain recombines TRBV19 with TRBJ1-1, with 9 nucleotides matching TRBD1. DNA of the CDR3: TGTGCCAGCCAATACAGGGGGCATAACACTGAAGCTTTCTTT. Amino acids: CASQYRGHNTEAFF.